Listed below are T cell receptor beta chains from one sample, sequenced in a study of neurological immune-mediated disorders. Each CDR3 protein gets one entry after TCRdb re-called the 5' RACE reads with MiXCR. In the table there are fewer than 85,000 distinct CDR3 sequences, 3.5% to 5.5% of which are singletons. The specimen was PBMCs. The receptors originated from an older woman with multiple sclerosis. The CDR3 runs from the conserved cysteine through the conserved F or W. A D gene is named only where the DNA matches it firmly. Clone size is given for some rows only: seen once, a few or many times, or a class if the clone is expanded.

d_call: -; j_call: TRBJ2-6; v_call: TRBV28; clone_size: many; cdr3_aa: CASSFPSSGANVLTF; cdr3_nt: TGTGCCAGCAGTTTCCCAAGCTCTGGGGCCAACGTCCTGACTTTC
d_call: -; j_call: TRBJ2-5; v_call: TRBV10-3; clone_size: many; cdr3_aa: CAIKARDSFQETQYF; cdr3_nt: TGTGCCATCAAGGCGCGGGACAGTTTCCAAGAGACCCAGTACTTC
d_call: TRBD2; j_call: TRBJ2-3; v_call: TRBV20-1; clone_size: many; cdr3_aa: CSARTSPGTQYF; cdr3_nt: TGCAGTGCCCGGACTAGCCCCGGTACGCAGTATTTT
d_call: TRBD1; j_call: TRBJ2-7; v_call: TRBV5-1; clone_size: many; cdr3_aa: CASSLEAGGSYEQYF; cdr3_nt: TGCGCCAGCAGCTTGGAGGCAGGGGGCTCCTACGAGCAGTACTTC
d_call: -; j_call: TRBJ1-1; v_call: TRBV3-1; clone_size: many; cdr3_aa: CASSRDSGAFF; cdr3_nt: TGTGCCAGCAGCCGTGACTCCGGAGCTTTCTTT
d_call: TRBD2; j_call: TRBJ2-1; v_call: TRBV5-5; clone_size: -; cdr3_aa: CASSFATGGYNEQFF; cdr3_nt: TGTGCCAGCAGCTTTGCTACGGGGGGTTACAATGAGCAGTTCTTC
d_call: -; j_call: TRBJ1-6; v_call: TRBV28; clone_size: many; cdr3_aa: CASSFPSGNNSPLHF; cdr3_nt: TGTGCCAGCAGTTTTCCTTCAGGAAACAATTCACCCCTCCACTTT
d_call: -; j_call: TRBJ1-1; v_call: TRBV11-2; clone_size: many; cdr3_aa: CASSPPVAEAFF; cdr3_nt: TGTGCCAGCAGCCCCCCTGTGGCTGAAGCTTTCTTT
d_call: -; j_call: TRBJ2-7; v_call: TRBV4-1; clone_size: many; cdr3_aa: CASSQDPVYEQYF; cdr3_nt: TGCGCCAGCAGCCAAGATCCGGTCTACGAGCAGTACTTC
d_call: -; j_call: TRBJ1-5; v_call: TRBV20-1; clone_size: many; cdr3_aa: CSAAPGSNQPQHF; cdr3_nt: TGCAGTGCTGCCCCGGGAAGCAATCAGCCCCAGCATTTT
d_call: -; j_call: TRBJ2-5; v_call: TRBV15; clone_size: many; cdr3_aa: CATSRDGQETQYF; cdr3_nt: TGTGCCACCAGCCGGGACGGACAAGAGACCCAGTACTTC
d_call: TRBD2; j_call: TRBJ2-5; v_call: TRBV6-6; clone_size: many; cdr3_aa: CASSFPGGSQETQYF; cdr3_nt: TGTGCCAGCAGTTTCCCCGGGGGGAGCCAAGAGACCCAGTACTTC
d_call: -; j_call: TRBJ1-2; v_call: TRBV7-9; clone_size: many; cdr3_aa: CASSLGNSYGYTF; cdr3_nt: TGTGCCAGCAGCTTAGGAAACAGTTATGGCTACACCTTC
d_call: TRBD1; j_call: TRBJ2-3; v_call: TRBV7-9; clone_size: -; cdr3_aa: CASSDRGRTDTQYF; cdr3_nt: TGTGCCAGCAGCGACAGGGGGCGAACAGATACGCAGTATTTT
d_call: TRBD2; j_call: TRBJ2-3; v_call: TRBV4-2; clone_size: many; cdr3_aa: CASSQTTGGAGTTDTQYF; cdr3_nt: TGTGCCAGCAGCCAGACAACCGGGGGGGCCGGAACCACAGATACGCAGTATTTT
d_call: -; j_call: TRBJ2-7; v_call: TRBV18; clone_size: few; cdr3_aa: CASSPSLSYEQYF; cdr3_nt: TGTGCCAGCTCACCTAGTTTATCCTACGAGCAGTACTTC
d_call: -; j_call: TRBJ1-2; v_call: TRBV12-3/TRBV12-4; clone_size: many; cdr3_aa: CASSPLVQSPYGYTF; cdr3_nt: TGTGCCAGCAGCCCCCTCGTGCAGAGTCCCTATGGCTACACCTTC
d_call: TRBD1; j_call: TRBJ1-6; v_call: TRBV5-1; clone_size: many; cdr3_aa: CASSLDGTGREALHF; cdr3_nt: TGCGCCAGCAGCTTGGACGGGACAGGGAGGGAGGCCCTCCACTTT
d_call: TRBD1; j_call: TRBJ1-2; v_call: TRBV4-1; clone_size: many; cdr3_aa: CASSHELRGHGYTF; cdr3_nt: TGCGCCAGCAGCCACGAACTCAGGGGGCACGGCTACACCTTC
d_call: -; j_call: TRBJ1-5; v_call: TRBV7-2; clone_size: many; cdr3_aa: CASSSPSGGPQPQHF; cdr3_nt: TGTGCCAGCAGCTCCCCCTCGGGGGGCCCACAGCCCCAGCATTTT
d_call: TRBD2; j_call: TRBJ2-2; v_call: TRBV5-1; clone_size: -; cdr3_aa: CASVASGTNTGELFF; cdr3_nt: TGCGCCAGCGTGGCTAGCGGGACGAACACCGGGGAGCTGTTTTTT
d_call: -; j_call: TRBJ1-3; v_call: TRBV20-1; clone_size: many; cdr3_aa: CSASVLQASGNTIYF; cdr3_nt: TGCAGTGCTAGTGTACTCCAGGCCTCTGGAAACACCATATATTTT
d_call: -; j_call: TRBJ2-1; v_call: TRBV6-2/TRBV6-3; clone_size: many; cdr3_aa: CASTTGGGRWNEQFF; cdr3_nt: TGTGCCAGCACCACAGGGGGGGGCCGATGGAATGAGCAGTTCTTC
d_call: -; j_call: TRBJ1-1; v_call: TRBV29-1; clone_size: many; cdr3_aa: CSVDASGMNTEAFF; cdr3_nt: TGCAGCGTTGATGCTTCAGGCATGAACACTGAAGCTTTCTTT
d_call: -; j_call: TRBJ2-1; v_call: TRBV7-9; clone_size: many; cdr3_aa: CASSPQGALNNEQFF; cdr3_nt: TGTGCCAGCAGTCCTCAGGGCGCTTTGAACAATGAGCAGTTCTTC
d_call: TRBD1; j_call: TRBJ2-1; v_call: TRBV28; clone_size: many; cdr3_aa: CASSFLDRTGHQFF; cdr3_nt: TGTGCCAGCAGTTTTTTGGACAGGACGGGTCATCAGTTCTTC
d_call: -; j_call: TRBJ2-5; v_call: TRBV3-1; clone_size: many; cdr3_aa: CASRLDWDGNQYF; cdr3_nt: TGTGCCAGCAGACTTGACTGGGACGGGAACCAGTACTTC
d_call: -; j_call: TRBJ2-5; v_call: TRBV5-1; clone_size: many; cdr3_aa: CASSPEAVLETQYF; cdr3_nt: TGCGCCAGCAGCCCCGAGGCGGTTCTAGAGACCCAGTACTTC
d_call: TRBD1; j_call: TRBJ2-7; v_call: TRBV20-1; clone_size: -; cdr3_aa: CSARALGDRAPYEQYF; cdr3_nt: TGCAGTGCTAGGGCACTCGGGGACAGGGCGCCTTACGAGCAGTACTTC
d_call: -; j_call: TRBJ2-5; v_call: TRBV6-5; clone_size: -; cdr3_aa: CASRQGLTGAQYF; cdr3_nt: TGTGCCAGCAGACAGGGGTTGACGGGGGCCCAGTACTTC
d_call: -; j_call: TRBJ2-2; v_call: TRBV27; clone_size: few; cdr3_aa: CASRGAPRAGELFF; cdr3_nt: TGTGCCAGCAGAGGTGCCCCGAGGGCCGGGGAGCTGTTTTTT
d_call: TRBD1; j_call: TRBJ2-3; v_call: TRBV11-3; clone_size: many; cdr3_aa: CASSLGQGKADTQYF; cdr3_nt: TGTGCCAGCAGCTTGGGACAGGGGAAGGCAGATACGCAGTATTTT
d_call: -; j_call: TRBJ2-1; v_call: TRBV12-3/TRBV12-4; clone_size: many; cdr3_aa: CASSFKGGPSYNEQFF; cdr3_nt: TGTGCCAGCAGTTTCAAGGGGGGACCCTCCTACAATGAGCAGTTCTTC
d_call: -; j_call: TRBJ1-4; v_call: TRBV7-6; clone_size: many; cdr3_aa: CASSLGAVLNEKLFF; cdr3_nt: TGTGCCAGCAGCTTAGGGGCAGTACTTAATGAAAAACTGTTTTTT
d_call: -; j_call: TRBJ2-4; v_call: TRBV7-9; clone_size: many; cdr3_aa: CASSLVEGSWGTKNIQYF; cdr3_nt: TGTGCCAGCAGCTTAGTAGAGGGGTCCTGGGGGACCAAAAACATTCAGTACTTC
d_call: -; j_call: TRBJ1-1; v_call: TRBV6-1; clone_size: many; cdr3_aa: CASSEAKNTEAFF; cdr3_nt: TGTGCCAGCAGTGAAGCCAAGAACACTGAAGCTTTCTTT
d_call: -; j_call: TRBJ2-3; v_call: TRBV20-1; clone_size: many; cdr3_aa: CSAVGGADTQYF; cdr3_nt: TGCAGTGCTGTAGGAGGGGCGGATACGCAGTATTTT
d_call: -; j_call: TRBJ1-2; v_call: TRBV20-1; clone_size: many; cdr3_aa: CSGTDVYGYTF; cdr3_nt: TGCAGTGGGACGGACGTCTATGGCTACACCTTC
d_call: -; j_call: TRBJ1-2; v_call: TRBV27; clone_size: many; cdr3_aa: CASSWASNYGYTF; cdr3_nt: TGTGCCAGCTCCTGGGCGTCTAACTATGGCTACACCTTC
d_call: -; j_call: TRBJ2-1; v_call: TRBV7-8; clone_size: many; cdr3_aa: CASSLVGNEQFF; cdr3_nt: TGTGCCAGCAGCTTAGTGGGCAATGAGCAGTTCTTC
d_call: -; j_call: TRBJ2-5; v_call: TRBV20-1; clone_size: many; cdr3_aa: CSAVGLPASRGTQYF; cdr3_nt: TGCAGTGCTGTAGGCCTTCCGGCTAGCCGGGGGACCCAGTACTTC
d_call: -; j_call: TRBJ2-5; v_call: TRBV7-2; clone_size: many; cdr3_aa: CASSLERLRFQETQYF; cdr3_nt: TGTGCCAGCAGCTTAGAAAGATTGCGTTTCCAAGAGACCCAGTACTTC
d_call: TRBD1; j_call: TRBJ2-7; v_call: TRBV5-1; clone_size: many; cdr3_aa: CASSSRDRGPYEQYF; cdr3_nt: TGCGCCAGCAGCTCGCGGGACAGGGGGCCCTACGAGCAGTACTTC
d_call: -; j_call: TRBJ1-2; v_call: TRBV27; clone_size: many; cdr3_aa: CASSLVGAVGYTF; cdr3_nt: TGTGCCAGCAGTTTGGTGGGGGCGGTAGGCTACACCTTC
d_call: -; j_call: TRBJ1-6; v_call: TRBV10-3; clone_size: many; cdr3_aa: CAISDQGQVNSPLHF; cdr3_nt: TGTGCCATCAGTGACCAGGGGCAGGTTAATTCACCCCTCCACTTT
d_call: TRBD1; j_call: TRBJ1-1; v_call: TRBV27; clone_size: many; cdr3_aa: CASSSRGSVNTEAFF; cdr3_nt: TGTGCCAGCAGTTCCAGGGGGTCGGTGAACACTGAAGCTTTCTTT
d_call: -; j_call: TRBJ2-3; v_call: TRBV20-1; clone_size: many; cdr3_aa: CSARSSQGWATDTQYF; cdr3_nt: TGCAGTGCTAGAAGCTCACAGGGTTGGGCCACAGATACGCAGTATTTT
d_call: -; j_call: TRBJ1-5; v_call: TRBV10-3; clone_size: many; cdr3_aa: CAISEIALFNQPQHF; cdr3_nt: TGTGCCATCAGTGAGATTGCACTCTTCAATCAGCCCCAGCATTTT
d_call: -; j_call: TRBJ1-1; v_call: TRBV7-7; clone_size: many; cdr3_aa: CASSVALNTEAFF; cdr3_nt: TGTGCTAGCAGCGTCGCGTTGAACACTGAAGCTTTCTTT